This TCR beta chain was found in a study of blood T cell repertoires in COVID-19. The CDR3 sequence is 16 residues long. V dropped 1 base and J dropped 1 base, with 10 bases sitting between them. CDR1 is SGHTA, CDR2 FQGTGA, per germline. Sequenced by immunoSEQ multiplex PCR; TCRdb stores in-frame clones only, minus some. This sample yields about 80,000 clones, of which approximately 76% are seen a single time; 15% to 20% belongs to the top ten. The source of this sequence is a man between 65 and 85 years old with active or convalescent COVID-19. The sequencing input was peripheral blood. This rearrangement joins TRBV7-3 to TRBJ2-2; D may be TRBD2 (6 bases). CDR3 protein: CASSLKLAVNTGELFF. CDR3 DNA sequence: TGTGCCAGCAGCTTAAAACTAGCAGTGAACACCGGGGAGCTGTTTTTT.